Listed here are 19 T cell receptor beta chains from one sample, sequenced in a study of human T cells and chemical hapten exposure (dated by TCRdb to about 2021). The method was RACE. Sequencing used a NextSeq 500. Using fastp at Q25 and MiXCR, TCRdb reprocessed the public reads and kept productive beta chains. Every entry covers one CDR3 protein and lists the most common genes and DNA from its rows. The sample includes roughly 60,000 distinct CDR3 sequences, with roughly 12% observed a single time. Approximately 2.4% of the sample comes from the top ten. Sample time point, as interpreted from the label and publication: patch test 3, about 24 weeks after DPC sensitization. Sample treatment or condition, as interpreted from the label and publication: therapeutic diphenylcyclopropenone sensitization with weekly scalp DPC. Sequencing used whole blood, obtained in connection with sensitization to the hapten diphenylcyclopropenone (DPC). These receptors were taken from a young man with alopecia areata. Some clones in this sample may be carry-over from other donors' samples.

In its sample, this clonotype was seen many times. The CDR3 protein is CASSPNRLDVNEQFF. CDR3 sequence (DNA): TGTGCCAGCTCACCAAATCGGCTAGACGTCAATGAGCAGTTCTTC. The rearrangement uses TRBV18 and TRBJ2-1; no reliable D call. Trimming removed 2 bases from V and 6 bases from J, with 14 bases in between. The CDR3 runs 15 residues. Germline lookup yields CDR1 KGHSH and CDR2 LQKENI.

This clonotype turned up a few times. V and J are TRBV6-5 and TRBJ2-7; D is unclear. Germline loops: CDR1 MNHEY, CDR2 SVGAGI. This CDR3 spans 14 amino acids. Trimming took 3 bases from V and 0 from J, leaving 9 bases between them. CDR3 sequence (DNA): TGTGCCAGCAGTTATCACACGAGCTCCTACGAGCAGTACTTC. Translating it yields CASSYHTSSYEQYF.

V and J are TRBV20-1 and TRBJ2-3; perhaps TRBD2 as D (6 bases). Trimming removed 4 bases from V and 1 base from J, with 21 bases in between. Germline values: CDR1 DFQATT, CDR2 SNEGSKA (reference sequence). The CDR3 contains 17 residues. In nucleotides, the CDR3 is TGCAGTGCTAATTCGGTGGTAGCGGAATATGGCACAGATACGCAGTATTTT. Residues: CSANSVVAEYGTDTQYF.

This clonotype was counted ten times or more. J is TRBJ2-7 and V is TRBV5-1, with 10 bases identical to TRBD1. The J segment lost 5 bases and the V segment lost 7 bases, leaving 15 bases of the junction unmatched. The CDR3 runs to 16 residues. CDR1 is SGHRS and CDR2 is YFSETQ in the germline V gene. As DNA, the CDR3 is TGCGCCAGCCCAAGACAGGGGGCGTACCGATGGGACGAGCAGTACTTC. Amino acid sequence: CASPRQGAYRWDEQYF. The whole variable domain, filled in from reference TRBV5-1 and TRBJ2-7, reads KAGVTQTPRYLIKTRGQQVTLSCSPISGHRSVSWYQQTPGQGLQFLFEYFSETQRNKGNFPGRFSGRQFSNSRSEMNVSTLELGDSALYLCASPRQGAYRWDEQYFGPGTRLTVT.

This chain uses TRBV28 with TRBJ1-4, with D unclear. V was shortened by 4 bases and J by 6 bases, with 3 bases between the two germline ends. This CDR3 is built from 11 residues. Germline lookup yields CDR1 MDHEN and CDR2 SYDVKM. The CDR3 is CASSSHEKLFF. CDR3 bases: TGTGCCAGCAGTTCTCATGAAAAACTGTTTTTT. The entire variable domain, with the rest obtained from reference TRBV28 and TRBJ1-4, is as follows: DVKVTQSSRYLVKRTGEKVFLECVQDMDHENMFWYRQDPGLGLRLIYFSYDVKMKEKGDIPEGYSVSREKKERFSLILESASTNQTSMYLCASSSHEKLFFGSGTQLSVL.

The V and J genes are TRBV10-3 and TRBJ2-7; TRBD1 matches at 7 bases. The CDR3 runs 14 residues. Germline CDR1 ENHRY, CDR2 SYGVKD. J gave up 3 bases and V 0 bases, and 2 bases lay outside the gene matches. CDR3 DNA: TGTGCCATCAGTGAGTCGGCAGGGGGCTACGAGCAGTACTTC. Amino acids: CAISESAGGYEQYF.

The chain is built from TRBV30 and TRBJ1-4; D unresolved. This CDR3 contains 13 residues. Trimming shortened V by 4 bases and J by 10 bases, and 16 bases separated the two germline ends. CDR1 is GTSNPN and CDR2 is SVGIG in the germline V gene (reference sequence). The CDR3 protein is CAWKSSPSGKLFF. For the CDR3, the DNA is TGTGCCTGGAAAAGCAGCCCGTCGGGAAAACTGTTTTTT.

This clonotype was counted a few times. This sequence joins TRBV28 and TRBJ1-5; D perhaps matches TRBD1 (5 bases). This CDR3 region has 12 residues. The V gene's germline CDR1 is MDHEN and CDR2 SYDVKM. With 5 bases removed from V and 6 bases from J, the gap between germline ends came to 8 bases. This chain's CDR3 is CASSPTVQPQHF. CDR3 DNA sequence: TGTGCCAGCAGTCCGACAGTTCAGCCCCAGCATTTT.

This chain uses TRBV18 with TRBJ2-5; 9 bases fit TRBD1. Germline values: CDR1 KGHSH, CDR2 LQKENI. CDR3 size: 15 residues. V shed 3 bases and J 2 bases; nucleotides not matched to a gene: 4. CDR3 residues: CASSPDRGQQETQYF. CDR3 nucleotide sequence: TGTGCCAGCTCACCGGACAGGGGACAACAAGAGACCCAGTACTTC.

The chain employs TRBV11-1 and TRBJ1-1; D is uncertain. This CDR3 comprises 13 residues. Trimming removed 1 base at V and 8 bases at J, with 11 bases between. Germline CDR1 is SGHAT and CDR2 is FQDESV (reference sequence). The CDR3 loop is CASSLEASTEAFF. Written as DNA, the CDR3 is TGTGCCAGCAGCTTAGAGGCCAGTACCGAAGCTTTCTTT.

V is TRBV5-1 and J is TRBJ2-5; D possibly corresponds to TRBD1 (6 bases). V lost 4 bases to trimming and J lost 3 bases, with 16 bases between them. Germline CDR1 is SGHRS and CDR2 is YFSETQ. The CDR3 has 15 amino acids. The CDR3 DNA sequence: TGCGCCAGCAGCCGTGGACAGCAACGAAAAGAGACCCAGTACTTC. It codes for CASSRGQQRKETQYF.

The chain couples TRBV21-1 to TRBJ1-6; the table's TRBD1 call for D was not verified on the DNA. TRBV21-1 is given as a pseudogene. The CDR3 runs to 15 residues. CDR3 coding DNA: TGTGCCAGCAGCGGAACCGGGACAGGGCTTTCACCCCTCCACTTT. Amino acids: CASSGTGTGLSPLHF.

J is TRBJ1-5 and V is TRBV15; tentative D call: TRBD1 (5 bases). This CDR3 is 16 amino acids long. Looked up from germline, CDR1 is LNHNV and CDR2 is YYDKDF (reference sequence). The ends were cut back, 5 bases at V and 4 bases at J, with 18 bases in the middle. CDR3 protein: CATSAPGRAGNQPQHF. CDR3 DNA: TGTGCCACCAGCGCCCCAGGGAGGGCAGGAAATCAGCCCCAGCATTTT.

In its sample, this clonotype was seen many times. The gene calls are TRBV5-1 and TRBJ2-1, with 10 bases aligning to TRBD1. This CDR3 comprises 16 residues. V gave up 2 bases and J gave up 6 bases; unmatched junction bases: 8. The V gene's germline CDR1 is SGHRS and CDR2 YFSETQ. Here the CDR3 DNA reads TGCGCCAGCAGCTTCATCCCGGGACAGGGGATCAATGAGCAGTTCTTC. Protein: CASSFIPGQGINEQFF.

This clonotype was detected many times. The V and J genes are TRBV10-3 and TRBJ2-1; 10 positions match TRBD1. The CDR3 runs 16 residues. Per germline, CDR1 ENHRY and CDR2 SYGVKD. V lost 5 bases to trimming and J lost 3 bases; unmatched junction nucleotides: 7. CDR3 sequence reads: CAISLGTGEYYNEQFF. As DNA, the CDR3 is TGTGCCATCAGTTTGGGGACAGGGGAGTACTACAATGAGCAGTTCTTC.

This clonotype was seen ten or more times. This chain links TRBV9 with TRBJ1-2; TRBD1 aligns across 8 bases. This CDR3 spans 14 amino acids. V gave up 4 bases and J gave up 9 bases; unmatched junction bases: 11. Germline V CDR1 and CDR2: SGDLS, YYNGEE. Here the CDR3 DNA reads TGTGCCAGCAGCCCCCAAGGACAGGGTGTGAGCTACACCTTC. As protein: CASSPQGQGVSYTF.

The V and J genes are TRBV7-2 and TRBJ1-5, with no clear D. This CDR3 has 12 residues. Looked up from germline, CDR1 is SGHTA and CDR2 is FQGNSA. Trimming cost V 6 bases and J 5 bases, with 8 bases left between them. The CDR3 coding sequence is TGTGCCAGCAGTAGCAACCATCAGCCCCAGCATTTT. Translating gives CASSSNHQPQHF.

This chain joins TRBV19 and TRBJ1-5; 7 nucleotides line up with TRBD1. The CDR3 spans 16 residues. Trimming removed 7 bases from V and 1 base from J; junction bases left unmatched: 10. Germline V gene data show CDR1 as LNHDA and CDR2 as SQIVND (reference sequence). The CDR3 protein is CASTTLRGRSNQPQHF. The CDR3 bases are TGTGCCAGTACCACATTAAGGGGGCGAAGCAATCAGCCCCAGCATTTT.

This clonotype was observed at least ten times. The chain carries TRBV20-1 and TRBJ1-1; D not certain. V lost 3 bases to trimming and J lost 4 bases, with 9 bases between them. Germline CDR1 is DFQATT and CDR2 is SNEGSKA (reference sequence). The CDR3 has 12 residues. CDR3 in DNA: TGCAGTGCTAGCCCTCTAATCACTGAAGCTTTCTTT. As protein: CSASPLITEAFF.